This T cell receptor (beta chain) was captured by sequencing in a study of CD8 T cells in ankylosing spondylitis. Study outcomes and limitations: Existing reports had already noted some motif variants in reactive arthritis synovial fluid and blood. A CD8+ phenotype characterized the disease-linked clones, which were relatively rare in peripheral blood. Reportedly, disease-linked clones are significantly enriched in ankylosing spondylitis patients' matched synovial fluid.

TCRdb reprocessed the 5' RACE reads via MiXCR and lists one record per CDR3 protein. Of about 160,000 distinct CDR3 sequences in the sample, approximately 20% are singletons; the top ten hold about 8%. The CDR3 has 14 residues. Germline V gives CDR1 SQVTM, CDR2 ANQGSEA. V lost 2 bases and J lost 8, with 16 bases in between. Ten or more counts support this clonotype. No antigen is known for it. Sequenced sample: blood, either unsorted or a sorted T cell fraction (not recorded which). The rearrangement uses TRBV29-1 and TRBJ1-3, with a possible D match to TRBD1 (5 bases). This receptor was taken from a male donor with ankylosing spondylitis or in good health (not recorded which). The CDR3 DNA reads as TGCAGCGTTGAAACGACAGACAGAAAACACACCATATATTTT. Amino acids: CSVETTDRKHTIYF.